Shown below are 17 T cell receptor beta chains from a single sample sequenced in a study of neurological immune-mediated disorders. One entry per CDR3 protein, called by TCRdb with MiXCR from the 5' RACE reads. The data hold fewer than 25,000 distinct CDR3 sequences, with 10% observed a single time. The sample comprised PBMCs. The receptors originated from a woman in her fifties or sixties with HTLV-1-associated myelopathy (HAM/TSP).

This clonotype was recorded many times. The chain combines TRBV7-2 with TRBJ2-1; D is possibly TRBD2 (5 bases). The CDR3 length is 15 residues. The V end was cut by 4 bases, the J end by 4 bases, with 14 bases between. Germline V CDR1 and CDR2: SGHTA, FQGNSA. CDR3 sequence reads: CASSSQNTGYNEQFF. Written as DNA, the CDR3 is TGTGCCAGCAGCTCCCAAAACACGGGGTACAATGAGCAGTTCTTC. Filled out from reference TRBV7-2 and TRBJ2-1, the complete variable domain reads GAGVSQSPSNKVTEKGKDVELRCDPISGHTALYWYRQSLGQGLEFLIYFQGNSAPDKSGLPSDRFSAERTGGSVSTLTIQRTQQEDSAVYLCASSSQNTGYNEQFFGPGTRLTVL.

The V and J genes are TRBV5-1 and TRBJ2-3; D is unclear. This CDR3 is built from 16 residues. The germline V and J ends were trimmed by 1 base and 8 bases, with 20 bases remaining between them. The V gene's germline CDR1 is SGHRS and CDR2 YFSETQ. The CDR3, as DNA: TGCGCCAGCAGCTTGAAGGAGCAGGTCGCAGTGGGTACGCAGTATTTT. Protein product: CASSLKEQVAVGTQYF.

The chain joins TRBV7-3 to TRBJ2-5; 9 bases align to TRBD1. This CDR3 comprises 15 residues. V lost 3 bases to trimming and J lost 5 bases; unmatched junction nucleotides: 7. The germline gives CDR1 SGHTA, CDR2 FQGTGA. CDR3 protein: CASSLGQGVDETQYF. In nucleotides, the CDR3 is TGTGCCAGCAGCTTGGGACAGGGTGTCGATGAGACCCAGTACTTC.

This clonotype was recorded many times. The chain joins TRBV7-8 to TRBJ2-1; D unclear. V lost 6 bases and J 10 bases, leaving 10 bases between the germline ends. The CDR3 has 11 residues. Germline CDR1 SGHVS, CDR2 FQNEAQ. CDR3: CASSPSEEQFF. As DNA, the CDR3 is TGTGCCAGCAGTCCCTCCGAGGAGCAGTTCTTC.

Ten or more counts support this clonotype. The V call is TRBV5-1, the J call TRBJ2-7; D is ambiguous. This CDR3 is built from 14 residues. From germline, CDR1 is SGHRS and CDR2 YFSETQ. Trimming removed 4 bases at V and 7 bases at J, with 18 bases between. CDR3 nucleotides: TGCGCCAGCAGCCCCATGGAGAGCCAATGGGAGCAGTACTTC. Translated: CASSPMESQWEQYF.

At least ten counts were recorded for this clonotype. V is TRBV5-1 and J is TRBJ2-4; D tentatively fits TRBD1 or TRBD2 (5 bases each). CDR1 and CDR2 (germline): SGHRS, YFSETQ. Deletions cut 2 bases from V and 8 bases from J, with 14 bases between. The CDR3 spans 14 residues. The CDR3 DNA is TGCGCCAGCAGCTTCGCTGGGGCCGGGGACATTCAGTACTTC. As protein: CASSFAGAGDIQYF.

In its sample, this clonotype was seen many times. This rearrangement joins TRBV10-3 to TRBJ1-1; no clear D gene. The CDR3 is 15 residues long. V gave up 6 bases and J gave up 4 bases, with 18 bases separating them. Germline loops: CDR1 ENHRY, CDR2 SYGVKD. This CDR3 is CAISPRRVGITEAFF. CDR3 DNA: TGTGCCATCAGCCCCAGGCGGGTCGGGATCACTGAAGCTTTCTTT.

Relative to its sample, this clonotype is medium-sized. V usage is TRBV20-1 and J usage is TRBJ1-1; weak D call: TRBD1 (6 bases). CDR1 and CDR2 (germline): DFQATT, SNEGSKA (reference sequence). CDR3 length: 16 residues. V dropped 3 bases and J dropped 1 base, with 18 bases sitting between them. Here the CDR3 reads CSARILIQGANTEAFF. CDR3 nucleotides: TGCAGTGCTAGGATTCTAATACAGGGCGCGAACACTGAAGCTTTCTTT.

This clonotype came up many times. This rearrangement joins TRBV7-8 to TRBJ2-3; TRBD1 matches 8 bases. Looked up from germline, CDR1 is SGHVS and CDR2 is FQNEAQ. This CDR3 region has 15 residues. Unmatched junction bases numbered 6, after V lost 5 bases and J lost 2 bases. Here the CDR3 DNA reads TGTGCCAGCAGCCGTGGGACAGGAGTCACAGATACGCAGTATTTT. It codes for CASSRGTGVTDTQYF.

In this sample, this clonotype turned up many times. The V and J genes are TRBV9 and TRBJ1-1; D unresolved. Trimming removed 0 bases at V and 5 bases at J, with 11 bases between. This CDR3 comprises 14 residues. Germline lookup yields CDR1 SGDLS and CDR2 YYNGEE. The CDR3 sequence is CASSVGLRGTEAFF. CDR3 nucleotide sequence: TGTGCCAGCAGCGTAGGGCTTCGAGGGACTGAAGCTTTCTTT.

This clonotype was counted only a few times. The CDR3 loop reads CASSQVNGQYNEQFF. The CDR3 bases are TGTGCCAGCAGCCAGGTAAACGGACAGTACAATGAGCAGTTCTTC. V and J are TRBV11-2 and TRBJ2-1, with D maybe TRBD1 (6 bases). CDR1 is SGHAT, CDR2 FQNNGV, per germline. This CDR3 has 15 amino acids. V lost 5 bases to trimming and J lost 4 bases, with 15 bases between them.

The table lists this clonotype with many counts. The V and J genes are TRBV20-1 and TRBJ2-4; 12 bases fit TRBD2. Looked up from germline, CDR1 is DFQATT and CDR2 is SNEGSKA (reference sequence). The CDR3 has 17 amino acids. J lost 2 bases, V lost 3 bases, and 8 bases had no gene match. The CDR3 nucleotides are TGCAGTGCTAGGGGTGCTAGCGGGGGGGCGTCCAAAAACATTCAGTACTTC. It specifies CSARGASGGASKNIQYF.

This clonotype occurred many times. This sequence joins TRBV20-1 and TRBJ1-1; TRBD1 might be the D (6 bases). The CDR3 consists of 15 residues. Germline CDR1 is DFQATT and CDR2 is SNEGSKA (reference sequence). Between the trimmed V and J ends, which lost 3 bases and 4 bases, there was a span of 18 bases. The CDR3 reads CSASSPPDRPTEAFF. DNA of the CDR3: TGCAGTGCTAGCTCCCCCCCCGACAGGCCCACTGAAGCTTTCTTT.

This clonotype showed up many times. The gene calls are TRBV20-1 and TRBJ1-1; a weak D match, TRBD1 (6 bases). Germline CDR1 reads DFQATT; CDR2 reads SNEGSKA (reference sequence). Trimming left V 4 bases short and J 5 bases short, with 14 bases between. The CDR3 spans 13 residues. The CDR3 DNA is TGCAGTGCTACGAGGGGGGATGGTACTGAAGCTTTCTTT. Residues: CSATRGDGTEAFF.

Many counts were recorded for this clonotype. The CDR3, as DNA: TGCGCCAGCAACTTTGGACAGGGTGCCAATACGCAGTATTTT. Its translation is CASNFGQGANTQYF. This sequence joins TRBV5-1 and TRBJ2-3; 8 bases map to TRBD1. V was pared by 6 bases and J by 7 bases, with 10 bases of the junction left unmatched. This CDR3 has 14 amino acids. Germline CDR1 is SGHRS and CDR2 is YFSETQ. The complete variable domain, with remaining parts taken from reference TRBV5-1 and TRBJ2-3, reads KAGVTQTPRYLIKTRGQQVTLSCSPISGHRSVSWYQQTPGQGLQFLFEYFSETQRNKGNFPGRFSGRQFSNSRSEMNVSTLELGDSALYLCASNFGQGANTQYFGPGTRLTVL.

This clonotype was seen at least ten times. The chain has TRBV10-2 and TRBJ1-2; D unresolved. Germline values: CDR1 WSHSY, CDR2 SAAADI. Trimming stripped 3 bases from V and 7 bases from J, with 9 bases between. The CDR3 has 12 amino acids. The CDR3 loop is CASSETIRGYTF. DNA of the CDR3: TGCGCCAGCAGTGAAACGATACGTGGCTACACCTTC.

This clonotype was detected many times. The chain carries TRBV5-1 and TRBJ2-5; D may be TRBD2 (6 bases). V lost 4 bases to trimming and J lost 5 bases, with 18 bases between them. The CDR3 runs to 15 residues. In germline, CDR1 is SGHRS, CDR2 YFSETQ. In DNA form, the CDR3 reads TGCGCCAGCAGCCTTGGGACTCCTCGGGTGGAGACCCAGTACTTC. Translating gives CASSLGTPRVETQYF.